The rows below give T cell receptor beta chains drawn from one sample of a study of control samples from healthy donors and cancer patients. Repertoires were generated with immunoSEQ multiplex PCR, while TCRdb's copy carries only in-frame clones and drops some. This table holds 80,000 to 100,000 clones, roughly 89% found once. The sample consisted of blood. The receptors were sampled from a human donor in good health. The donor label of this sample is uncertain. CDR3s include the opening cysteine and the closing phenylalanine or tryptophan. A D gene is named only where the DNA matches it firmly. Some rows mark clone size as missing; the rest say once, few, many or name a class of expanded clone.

TGTGCCAGCAGTTATAATGAAAAACTGTTTTTT	CASSYNEKLFF	-	TRBV6-5	TRBJ1-4	-
TGTGCCAGCAGCGGGACTCCTCAAAACATTCAGTACTTC	CASSGTPQNIQYF	-	TRBV6-5	TRBJ2-4	-
TGTGCCTGGAGTTCCACACAGGTCTCTGGGGCCAACGTCCTGACTTTC	CAWSSTQVSGANVLTF	-	TRBV30	TRBJ2-6	-
TGTGCCAGCAGCAAATCGGGGCAGGCCTGCACAGATACGCAGTATTTT	CASSKSGQACTDTQYF	few	TRBV21-1	TRBJ2-3	-
TGTGCCAGCAGCAAAGCGAGGGTTTGCTCCTACAATGAGCAGTTCTTC	CASSKARVCSYNEQFF	few	TRBV21-1	TRBJ2-1	-
TGTGCCACCAGCAGAGATAAGGGGGTAAACACTGAAGCTTTCTTT	CATSRDKGVNTEAFF	few	TRBV15	TRBJ1-1	-
TGCGCCAGCAGCCAGGACAGGGCCAACACCGGGGAGCTGTTTTTT	CASSQDRANTGELFF	-	TRBV5-1	TRBJ2-2	TRBD1
TGTGCCAGCAGTTATCGCGACAGAAACTATGGCTACACCTTC	CASSYRDRNYGYTF	-	TRBV6-5	TRBJ1-2	-
TGCGCCAGCAGTTCTTTCTCCACAGATACGCAGTATTTT	CASSSFSTDTQYF	-	TRBV5-1	TRBJ2-3	-
TGTGCCAGCAGTTTCACAGGGTTAACTGAAGCTTTCTTT	CASSFTGLTEAFF	-	TRBV6-5	TRBJ1-1	-
TGTGCCAGCAGCTTGGGGGAAGAGCGGACCAGGATTTTCTTT	CASSLGEERTRIFF	once	TRBV11-2	TRBJ1-1	-
TGTGCCAGCAGTCTAGGGGGTATGATTGGCTACACCTTC	CASSLGGMIGYTF	-	TRBV28	TRBJ1-2	-
TGTGCCAGCTCTCGCCGGGCGGGGGGGCTTTACAATGAGCAGTTCTTC	CASSRRAGGLYNEQFF	few	TRBV11-3	TRBJ2-1	TRBD2
TGTGCCAGCAGCCAAGCCACAGATAGTGAAGCTTTCTTT	CASSQATDSEAFF	-	TRBV3-1/TRBV3-2	TRBJ1-1	-
TGTGCCAGCAGCCCTGACAGGGCGGGCGATGAGCAGTTCTTC	CASSPDRAGDEQFF	-	TRBV7-3	TRBJ2-1	TRBD1
TGTGCCAGCAGCAGGGGGGCAGAGACCCAGTACTTC	CASSRGAETQYF	-	TRBV6-5	TRBJ2-5	-
TGCGCCAGCAGCTTGGTACCTAGCACGAACACCGGGGAGCTGTTTTTT	CASSLVPSTNTGELFF	-	TRBV5-1	TRBJ2-2	-
TGTGCCAGCAGCTCTAACAGGGATATTCATGAAAAACTGTTTTTT	CASSSNRDIHEKLFF	-	TRBV7-9	TRBJ1-4	-
TGTGCCAGCAGGTGGGACATAAACACCGGGGAGCTGTTTTTT	CASRWDINTGELFF	once	TRBV7-2	TRBJ2-2	-
TGTGCCAGCAGTAAGGGGAGCTCCTATAATTCACCCCTCCACTTT	CASSKGSSYNSPLHF	-	TRBV3-1/TRBV3-2	TRBJ1-6	-
TGTGCCAGCAGCCACGATGACAGGGTCACTGAAGCTTTCTTT	CASSHDDRVTEAFF	-	TRBV27	TRBJ1-1	TRBD1
TGTGCCAGCAGCCGCCGCCAGGGCCATTATGACTATGGCTACACCTTC	CASSRRQGHYDYGYTF	-	TRBV5-8	TRBJ1-2	-
TGTGCCAGCAGCTTGAGACAAACCGGGGAGCTGTTTTTT	CASSLRQTGELFF	-	TRBV5-5	TRBJ2-2	-
TGTGCTAGTGGTTTGGTATTGGACAGGGGATTCCTTAGCAATCAGCCCCAGCATTTT	CASGLVLDRGFLSNQPQHF	-	TRBV12-5	TRBJ1-5	TRBD1
TGTGCCAGCAGTAAAGATAATGAGCAGTTCTTC	CASSKDNEQFF	-	TRBV25-1	TRBJ2-1	-
TGTGCCAGCAGTGGCAGGGGGAAAAACACCGGGGAGCTGTTTTTT	CASSGRGKNTGELFF	-	TRBV2	TRBJ2-2	TRBD1
TGTGCCAGCAGCTCCCTCGCGGGGGATCCCGTATACAATGAGCAGTTCTTC	CASSSLAGDPVYNEQFF	-	TRBV7-8	TRBJ2-1	TRBD2
TGTGCCAGCAGCTTAAAATCCCAGGGGACTCCCTACGAGCAGTACTTC	CASSLKSQGTPYEQYF	-	TRBV7-8	TRBJ2-7	-
TGTGCTAGTGGGTACAGGGGAAACTATGGCTACACCTTC	CASGYRGNYGYTF	-	TRBV12-5	TRBJ1-2	TRBD1